The 28 T cell receptor beta chains given below trace back to one sample, sequenced in a study of T cells in Graves' hyperthyroidism and ophthalmopathy. TCR beta CDR3 regions were amplified from RNA transcripts. HTBI primers were the set used in a first-round RT-PCR of the TCR CDR3. TCRdb reprocessed the multiplex PCR reads with MiXCR, giving one entry per CDR3 protein. The table shows a few hundred thousand distinct CDR3 sequences, with 16% occurring only once. Material for sequencing was blood. The receptor source for this set is a woman aged 40 to 49 with Graves' ophthalmopathy.

This chain links TRBV5-6 with TRBJ1-2; D is unresolved. Trimming stripped 4 bases from V and 8 bases from J, with 18 bases between. This CDR3 contains 14 residues. Germline V gives CDR1 SGHDT, CDR2 YYEEEE. In nucleotides, the CDR3 is TGTGCCAGCAGCACCCCGACAATTCGGCTAGGCTACACCTTC. Residues: CASSTPTIRLGYTF.

V and J are TRBV5-8 and TRBJ2-6; D not certain. Trimming stripped 0 bases from V and 1 base from J, with 5 bases between. This CDR3 is 15 amino acids long. Germline CDR1 and CDR2: SGHTS and YDEGEE. The CDR3 DNA reads TGTGCCAGCAGCTTGGCCCTTTCTGGGGCCAACGTCCTGACTTTC. This gives the protein CASSLALSGANVLTF.

In its sample, this clonotype was seen once. This may arise from a read error, as a much more abundant clone is one base away. V gene TRBV7-2 combines with J gene TRBJ2-7; D is undetermined. CDR3 length: 15 residues. Germline lookup yields CDR1 SGHTA and CDR2 FQGNSA. Trimming cost V 0 bases and J 0 bases, with 9 bases left between them. In DNA form, the CDR3 reads TGTGCCAGCAGCTTAGCGGGGAACTACTCCTACGAGCAGTACTTC. Protein product: CASSLAGNYSYEQYF.

This clonotype was found many times. The CDR3 DNA sequence: TGTGCCAGCAGTTCCGGACAGGGTATGAACATTCAGTACTTC. Protein product: CASSSGQGMNIQYF. The genes are TRBV28 and TRBJ2-4; 8 bases are a match to TRBD1. V lost 4 bases to trimming and J lost 7 bases; unmatched junction nucleotides: 6. This CDR3 has 14 amino acids. CDR1 and CDR2 from the germline V gene are MDHEN and SYDVKM.

The chain carries TRBV20-1 and TRBJ1-5; no firm D call. V was trimmed by 5 bases and J by 7 bases, leaving 18 bases between them. Looked up from germline, CDR1 is DFQATT and CDR2 is SNEGSKA (reference sequence). The CDR3 contains 14 residues. CDR3 in amino acids: CSARVEGTEQPQHF. Written as DNA, the CDR3 is TGCAGTGCTCGAGTAGAAGGTACCGAGCAGCCCCAGCATTTT.

Concerning this clonotype itself: The CDR3 end shows no conserved phenylalanine or tryptophan, and so a read error is likely. The chain uses TRBV20-1 and TRBJ1-2; the D is unclear. This CDR3 is built from 11 residues. In germline, CDR1 is DFQATT, CDR2 SNEGSKA (reference sequence). V was trimmed by 5 bases and J by 2 bases, leaving 6 bases between them. In DNA, the CDR3 is TGCAGTGCTCATCAGAACTATGGCTACACCATC. This sequence encodes CSAHQNYGYTI.

Many counts were recorded for this clonotype. The V gene is TRBV18, the J gene TRBJ2-1; D gene ambiguous. Germline V gene data show CDR1 as KGHSH and CDR2 as LQKENI. CDR3 length: 13 amino acids. Trimming took off 3 bases at V and 6 bases at J, with 9 bases between the two ends. The CDR3 region has the DNA TGTGCCAGCTCACCCGGGCAAAGCAATGAGCAGTTCTTC. Translating gives CASSPGQSNEQFF.

The rearrangement joins TRBV15 to TRBJ2-7, with D maybe TRBD1 (5 bases). The CDR3 has 14 residues. V was trimmed by 3 bases and J by 8 bases, leaving 17 bases between them. From germline, CDR1 is LNHNV and CDR2 YYDKDF (reference sequence). The chain's CDR3 is CATSSQDLRQKQYF. CDR3 in DNA: TGTGCCACCAGCAGCCAAGACCTCAGACAGAAGCAGTACTTC.

V and J are TRBV6-1 and TRBJ2-5; D gene unclear. The CDR3 contains 13 residues. The V end was cut by 6 bases, the J end by 0 bases, with 8 bases between. Germline CDR1 MNHNS, CDR2 SASEGT. The CDR3 sequence is CASRELNQETQYF. CDR3 coding DNA: TGTGCCAGCAGGGAGCTGAACCAAGAGACCCAGTACTTC.

In its sample, this clonotype was seen many times. The V and J genes are TRBV20-1 and TRBJ2-5; D perhaps matches TRBD2 (5 bases). Germline CDR1 is DFQATT and CDR2 is SNEGSKA (reference sequence). Trimming took off 2 bases at V and 0 bases at J, with 10 bases between the two ends. The CDR3 runs to 14 residues. The DNA of the CDR3 is TGCAGTGCTAGATTCAGCGGTTACCAAGAGACCCAGTACTTC. This encodes CSARFSGYQETQYF.

This clonotype has only a few counts. This chain connects TRBV12-3 or TRBV12-4 to TRBJ2-2, with D uncertain. Trimming took off 6 bases at V and 7 bases at J, with 6 bases between the two ends. The CDR3 covers 11 residues. CDR3 region: CASRLIGELFF. The CDR3 nucleotides are TGTGCCAGCAGATTAATCGGGGAGCTGTTTTTT.

This clonotype was counted ten times or more. This chain links TRBV5-1 with TRBJ2-5, with D perhaps matching TRBD2 (6 bases). The CDR3 covers 14 residues. Per germline, CDR1 SGHRS and CDR2 YFSETQ. Between the trimmed V and J ends, which lost 4 bases and 5 bases, there was a span of 15 bases. In DNA, the CDR3 is TGCGCCAGCAGCAGAGGCACGGAGGGGGAGACCCAGTACTTC. It codes for CASSRGTEGETQYF. The full variable domain, its missing parts supplied by reference TRBV5-1 and TRBJ2-5, is KAGVTQTPRYLIKTRGQQVTLSCSPISGHRSVSWYQQTPGQGLQFLFEYFSETQRNKGNFPGRFSGRQFSNSRSEMNVSTLELGDSALYLCASSRGTEGETQYFGPGTRLLVL.

J is TRBJ2-1 and V is TRBV5-1, with TRBD1 matching over 8 bases. With V trimmed by 0 bases and J by 5 bases, 1 base remained unmatched. The CDR3 covers 14 residues. Germline V CDR1 and CDR2: SGHRS, YFSETQ. This CDR3 is CASSLEDRDNEQFF. The CDR3 coding sequence is TGCGCCAGCAGCTTGGAGGACAGGGACAATGAGCAGTTCTTC.

This clonotype was found a few times. This sequence joins TRBV5-1 and TRBJ2-5; 7 bases are a match to TRBD2. V shed 5 bases, J shed 1 base, and the junction held 5 bases outside the gene matches. This CDR3 spans 14 amino acids. CDR1 and CDR2 (germline): SGHRS, YFSETQ. In DNA, the CDR3 is TGCGCCAGCAGAATGGGGGGGACCCAAGAGACCCAGTACTTC. This sequence encodes CASRMGGTQETQYF.

This clonotype was found a few times. The chain carries TRBV4-2 and TRBJ2-3; D may be TRBD2 (6 bases). The V end was cut by 0 bases, the J end by 1 base, with 11 bases between. The length of the CDR3 is 16 residues. CDR1 and CDR2 from the germline V gene are LGHNA and YNFKEQ. This chain's CDR3 is CASSQDPSAGTDTQYF. CDR3 DNA: TGTGCCAGCAGCCAAGACCCTAGCGCAGGCACAGATACGCAGTATTTT.

The rearrangement joins TRBV24-1 to TRBJ2-1; TRBD1 or TRBD2 may be the D gene (5 bases each). Germline CDR1 and CDR2: KGHDR and SFDVKD. This CDR3 has 15 amino acids. Trimming took 2 bases from V and 4 from J, leaving 11 bases between them. CDR3 amino acids: CATSDSGPKYNEQFF. In nucleotides, the CDR3 is TGTGCCACCAGTGATTCGGGACCCAAATACAATGAGCAGTTCTTC.

This clonotype occurred once. This may be a read error, as it is one base from a much larger clone. The chain recombines TRBV11-3 with TRBJ2-3, with 9 bases fitting TRBD2. The CDR3 has 15 amino acids. Germline loops: CDR1 SGHNT, CDR2 YENEEA. The CDR3 DNA reads TGTGCCAGCGGATTAGCGGGGACTAGCACAGATACGCTGTATTTT. This encodes CASGLAGTSTDTLYF.

The rearrangement links TRBV7-9 to TRBJ2-3; 9 nucleotides align to TRBD1. Germline CDR1 is SEHNR and CDR2 is FQNEAQ (reference sequence). CDR3 length: 15 residues. V lost 5 bases, J lost 3 bases, and 6 bases stayed unmatched. CDR3 DNA: TGTGCCAGCAGCCTACAGGGGGCTGGGACAGATACGCAGTATTTT. Translating it yields CASSLQGAGTDTQYF.

A word on this clonotype: This may arise from a read error, as a much more abundant clone is one base away. The chain is built from TRBV20-1 and TRBJ1-1; a weak D match, TRBD1 (5 bases). The CDR3 spans 14 residues. V lost 5 bases, J lost 2 bases, and 15 bases lay in between. Germline V gene sequence: CDR1 DFQATT, CDR2 SNEGSKA (reference sequence). The CDR3 is CSAPPRQINTEAFF. Here the CDR3 DNA reads TGCAGTGCTCCCCCGAGACAGATTAACACTGAAGCTTTCTTT.

This clonotype was detected ten times or more. The V and J genes are TRBV18 and TRBJ1-1; maybe TRBD1 (5 bases). V lost 4 bases and J lost 2, with 11 bases in between. Germline lookup yields CDR1 KGHSH and CDR2 LQKENI. This CDR3 has 14 residues. The CDR3 sequence: CASSLFGTNTEAFF. As DNA, the CDR3 is TGTGCCAGCTCACTTTTCGGGACCAACACTGAAGCTTTCTTT.

Many counts were recorded for this clonotype. The chain uses TRBV27 and TRBJ2-7; D is unresolved. The CDR3 is 14 amino acids. Germline-derived CDR1 and CDR2 are MNHEY and SMNVEV (reference sequence). V was shortened by 3 bases and J by 2 bases, with 11 bases between the two germline ends. The DNA for the CDR3 is TGTGCCAGCAGTTTCGGTTTCGGTCCCTACGAGCAGTACTTC. Translating gives CASSFGFGPYEQYF.

This clonotype appeared a few times. The V and J genes are TRBV5-1 and TRBJ1-4, with D possibly TRBD1 on 6 matching bases. V lost 4 bases, J lost 7 bases, and 20 bases lay in between. CDR1 is SGHRS and CDR2 is YFSETQ in the germline V gene. The CDR3 consists of 16 residues. The CDR3 coding sequence is TGCGCCAGCAGCCCTCGGCGGGGGCTTGATGGTGAAAAACTGTTTTTT. Amino acids: CASSPRRGLDGEKLFF. Using reference TRBV5-1 and TRBJ1-4 for the parts outside the CDR3, the full variable domain is KAGVTQTPRYLIKTRGQQVTLSCSPISGHRSVSWYQQTPGQGLQFLFEYFSETQRNKGNFPGRFSGRQFSNSRSEMNVSTLELGDSALYLCASSPRRGLDGEKLFFGSGTQLSVL.

This clonotype has at least ten counts. The rearrangement uses TRBV7-6 and TRBJ2-1, with 10 nucleotides matching TRBD2. The CDR3 runs to 16 residues. Germline V gene data show CDR1 as SGHVS and CDR2 as FNYEAQ. V trimming: 5 bases; J trimming: 7 bases; junction bases outside the gene matches: 11. In DNA, the CDR3 is TGTGCCAGCAGCCCCCGAAGCGGGGGGGCTTCGAATGAGCAGTTCTTC. Amino acids: CASSPRSGGASNEQFF.

This clonotype has ten or more counts. The chain combines TRBV7-2 with TRBJ1-3; D unresolved. The CDR3 runs 12 residues. Germline values: CDR1 SGHTA, CDR2 FQGNSA. The V end was cut by 4 bases, the J end by 4 bases, with 5 bases between. The chain's CDR3 is CASSSTGNTIYF. CDR3 DNA: TGTGCCAGCAGCTCCACAGGAAACACCATATATTTT.

CDR3 in amino acids: CASSADRGPDTQYF. The CDR3 DNA is TGTGCCAGCAGCGCCGACAGGGGACCAGATACGCAGTATTTT. The rearrangement uses TRBV9 and TRBJ2-3; 8 bases are shared with TRBD1. The length of the CDR3 is 14 residues. The ends lost 3 bases at V and 4 bases at J; junction bases unmatched: 4. Germline CDR1 SGDLS, CDR2 YYNGEE. The full variable domain, completed using reference TRBV9 and TRBJ2-3, is DSGVTQTPKHLITATGQRVTLRCSPRSGDLSVYWYQQSLDQGLQFLIQYYNGEERAKGNILERFSAQQFPDLHSELNLSSLELGDSALYFCASSADRGPDTQYFGPGTRLTVL.

This clonotype was seen only a few times. The CDR3 DNA sequence: TGTGCCAGCAGCTTGGGGCTAGCGCGACTTTACAATGAGCAGTTCTTC. Amino acid sequence: CASSLGLARLYNEQFF. J is TRBJ2-1 and V is TRBV5-6, with a possible D match to TRBD2 (6 bases). The CDR3 has 16 residues. The V end was cut by 0 bases, the J end by 4 bases, with 14 bases between. CDR1 is SGHDT and CDR2 is YYEEEE in the germline V gene.

The chain employs TRBV4-1 and TRBJ2-1, with a possible D match to TRBD2 (5 bases). Trimming pared 1 base from V and 9 bases from J, leaving 10 bases between. The germline V gene encodes CDR1 MGHRA and CDR2 YSYEKL. The CDR3 totals 13 residues. This chain's CDR3 is CASSQVPSSEQFF. CDR3 coding DNA: TGCGCCAGCAGCCAAGTACCTAGCAGTGAGCAGTTCTTC.

This clonotype was seen many times. The chain joins TRBV7-9 to TRBJ1-1, with D perhaps TRBD1 (6 bases). The CDR3 covers 16 residues. The germline gives CDR1 SEHNR, CDR2 FQNEAQ (reference sequence). V shed 1 base and J shed 2 bases, with 14 bases lying between them. The CDR3 region has the DNA TGTGCCAGCAGCTTAGGCGGGGGCGCGGGAAACACTGAAGCTTTCTTT. The encoded protein is CASSLGGGAGNTEAFF.